This T cell receptor (beta chain) comes out of a study of blood T cell repertoires in COVID-19. V lost 3 bases to trimming and J lost 0 bases, with 8 bases between them. Per the germline V gene, CDR1 is SNHLY and CDR2 is FYNNEI. CDR3 length: 14 amino acids. Sequencing was performed with immunoSEQ multiplex PCR; in TCRdb, only in-frame clones are kept and a portion is missing. The top ten hold 15% to 18% of the sample, which has roughly 43,000 clones, approximately 90% seen once. Sequences were obtained from peripheral blood. The chain joins TRBV2 to TRBJ2-5; D not certain. The TCR was taken from a man in his 70s with active COVID-19. Here the CDR3 reads CASSENGYQETQYF. DNA of the CDR3: TGTGCCAGCAGTGAGAACGGGTACCAAGAGACCCAGTACTTC.